A few counts support the clone carrying this T cell receptor beta chain. Its antigen is undetermined. The sample comes from a study of siplizumab effects on memory and regulatory T cells. Coculturing was carried out on the mixed lymphocyte reaction cells. It lasted 5 to 7 days and was done at 37°C. Overall study results and limits: Tregs that proliferated in siplizumab cultures did not have their suppressive function confirmed.

Some clones are missing from TCRdb's copy, which holds only in-frame ones; the method was immunoSEQ multiplex PCR. The profile shows more than 10,000 clones, 30% to 40% of them singletons. V shed 5 bases and J shed 1 base, with 14 bases lying between them. Germline CDR1 reads SGHVS; CDR2 reads FQNEAQ. CDR3 size: 15 residues. J is TRBJ2-5 and V is TRBV7-8; D tentatively reads TRBD1 or TRBD2 (6 bases each). This TCR derives from a human donor in good health; the cells came from an allogeneic mixed lymphocyte reaction. Sequenced material: CFSE-low (dividing) CD8+ T cells sorted from an allogeneic mixed lymphocyte reaction. The CDR3 region has the DNA TGTGCCAGCAGCGGCCGGAGGGGGGTCCAAGAGACCCAGTACTTC. It is translated as CASSGRRGVQETQYF.